The 6 T cell receptor beta chains listed next were all sequenced from one sample in a study of shared clonotypes between healthy human individuals. Data came from immunoSEQ multiplex PCR; TCRdb stores just in-frame clones and leaves some out. The repertoire holds around 700,000 clones, with 60% to 80% as singletons. What was sequenced was memory CD4+ T cells sorted from blood. Subset defined: CD45RA-negative fraction. All receptors come from a woman between 25 and 40 years old in good health.

The V gene is TRBV5-5, the J gene TRBJ1-5, with D hard to call. The V end was cut by 5 bases, the J end by 9 bases, with 15 bases between. The CDR3 loop spans 13 amino acids. Germline-derived CDR1 and CDR2 are SGHKS and YYEKEE (reference sequence). CDR3 loop: CASSIEGEAPQHF. The CDR3 DNA reads TGTGCCAGCAGTATAGAAGGTGAGGCGCCCCAGCATTTT.

The rearrangement uses TRBV6-5 and TRBJ2-2; 8 bases match TRBD2. The CDR3 has 15 amino acids. Germline lookup yields CDR1 MNHEY and CDR2 SVGAGI. Germline trimming cut 5 bases from V and 2 bases from J; bases unmatched to any gene: 4. The CDR3 DNA reads TGTGCCAGCAGTCTACTAGCGGTTAACACCGGGGAGCTGTTTTTT. Protein product: CASSLLAVNTGELFF.

This chain links TRBV6-5 with TRBJ2-3; unclear D gene. V was shortened by 6 bases and J by 2 bases, with 15 bases between the two germline ends. The CDR3 totals 15 residues. CDR1 MNHEY and CDR2 SVGAGI come from the germline V gene. This CDR3 reads CASSKVPGPTDTQYF. The CDR3 DNA sequence: TGTGCCAGCAGCAAGGTCCCGGGCCCCACAGATACGCAGTATTTT.

This rearrangement joins TRBV7-9 to TRBJ1-1, with D possibly being TRBD1 (5 bases). Trimming stripped 4 bases from V and 7 bases from J, with 16 bases between. CDR3 length: 14 residues. Germline CDR1 is SEHNR and CDR2 is FQNEAQ (reference sequence). CDR3 residues: CASSSSQGAYEAFF. The DNA for the CDR3 is TGTGCCAGCAGCTCAAGTCAAGGGGCTTATGAAGCTTTCTTT. Together with reference TRBV7-9 and TRBJ1-1, the CDR3 gives the full variable domain: DTGVSQNPRHKITKRGQNVTFRCDPISEHNRLYWYRQTLGQGPEFLTYFQNEAQLEKSRLLSDRFSAERPKGSFSTLEIQRTEQGDSAMYLCASSSSQGAYEAFFGQGTRLTVV.

V usage is TRBV4-1 and J usage is TRBJ2-3; no reliable D call. CDR3 size: 15 residues. Between the trimmed V and J ends, which lost 4 bases and 0 bases, there was a span of 11 bases. CDR1 and CDR2 from the germline V gene are MGHRA and YSYEKL. The CDR3 nucleotides read TGCGCCAGCAGCCCCAAGTCTGATAGCACAGATACGCAGTATTTT. Amino acid sequence: CASSPKSDSTDTQYF.

The rearrangement joins TRBV6-4 to TRBJ1-1; a weak D match, TRBD1 (6 bases). Germline V gene data show CDR1 as MRHNA and CDR2 as SNTAGT. There are 12 residues in the CDR3. With 5 bases removed from V and 10 bases from J, the gap between germline ends came to 14 bases. CDR3: CASSNTGRVAFF. The CDR3 bases are TGTGCCAGCAGTAATACAGGGCGTGTAGCTTTCTTT.